This T cell receptor beta chain was observed in a study of OX40 agonist ivuxolimab in advanced cancers. Study in general: At 65% to 90% male, the cohort had a mean age of approximately 64 years, ranging from roughly 20 to 79.

Study outcomes and limitations: Among the lowest peripheral clonal expansion occurred in 0.1-3.0 mg/kg partial responders.

The protocol was immunoSEQ multiplex PCR, while the TCRdb copy is restricted to in-frame clones and leaves out a portion. The table records 60,000 to 75,000 clones, 80% to 90% of them present only once. V lost 7 bases and J 0 bases, leaving 16 bases between the germline ends. Per the germline V gene, CDR1 is WSHSY and CDR2 is SAAADI. This CDR3 is built from 17 residues. With autoimmune disease history or systemic immunosuppression, patients were excluded. For this clone: Its matching antigen is unknown.

This clonotype was sampled from an adult with an advanced solid tumor such as melanoma, head and neck, liver or kidney cancer. The rearrangement joins TRBV10-2 to TRBJ1-6; weak D call: TRBD1 (5 bases). This specimen consisted of CD4+ or CD8+ T cells sorted from blood, obtained in a trial of the OX40 agonist ivuxolimab. The chain's CDR3 is CASTPGAGSSYNSPLHF. In DNA form, the CDR3 reads TGCGCCAGCACCCCTGGGGCAGGTAGCTCCTATAATTCACCCCTCCACTTT.